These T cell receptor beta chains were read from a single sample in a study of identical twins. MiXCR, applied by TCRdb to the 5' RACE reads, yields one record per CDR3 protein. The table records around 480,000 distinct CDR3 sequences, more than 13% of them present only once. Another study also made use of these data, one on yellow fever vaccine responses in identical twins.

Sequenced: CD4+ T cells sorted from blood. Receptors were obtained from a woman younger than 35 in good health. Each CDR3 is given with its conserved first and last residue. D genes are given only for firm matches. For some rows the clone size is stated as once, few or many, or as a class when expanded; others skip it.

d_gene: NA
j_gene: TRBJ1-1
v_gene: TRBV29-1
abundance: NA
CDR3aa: CSSRSGVNTEAFF
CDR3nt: TGCAGCTCGCGATCGGGGGTGAACACTGAAGCTTTCTTT

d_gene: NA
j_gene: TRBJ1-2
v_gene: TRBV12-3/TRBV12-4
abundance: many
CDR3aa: CASRQTERGYTF
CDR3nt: TGTGCCAGCAGGCAGACAGAGCGTGGCTACACCTTC

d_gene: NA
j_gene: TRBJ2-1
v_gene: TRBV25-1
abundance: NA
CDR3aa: CASIARAEDNEQFF
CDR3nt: TGTGCCAGCATCGCGAGGGCCGAAGACAATGAGCAGTTCTTC

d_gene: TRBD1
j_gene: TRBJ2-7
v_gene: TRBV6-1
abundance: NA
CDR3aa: CASSEVQGAGWVYEQYF
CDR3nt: TGTGCCAGCAGTGAAGTGCAGGGGGCGGGGTGGGTCTACGAGCAGTACTTC

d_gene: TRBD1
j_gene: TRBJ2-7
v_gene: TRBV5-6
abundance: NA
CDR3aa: CASSLPGTGRTYEQYF
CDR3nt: TGTGCCAGCAGCTTGCCAGGGACAGGAAGAACCTACGAGCAGTACTTC

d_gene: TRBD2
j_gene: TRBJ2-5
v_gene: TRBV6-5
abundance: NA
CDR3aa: CASSYSGGGQETQYF
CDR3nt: TGTGCCAGCAGTTACTCTGGCGGGGGCCAAGAGACCCAGTACTTC

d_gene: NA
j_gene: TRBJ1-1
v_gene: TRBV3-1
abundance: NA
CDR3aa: CASSPIRGATEAFF
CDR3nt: TGTGCCAGCAGCCCCATCCGCGGTGCCACTGAAGCTTTCTTT

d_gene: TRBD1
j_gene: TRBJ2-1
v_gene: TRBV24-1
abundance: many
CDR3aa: CATSASGQGYEQFF
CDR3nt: TGTGCCACCAGTGCCTCCGGACAGGGGTATGAGCAGTTCTTC

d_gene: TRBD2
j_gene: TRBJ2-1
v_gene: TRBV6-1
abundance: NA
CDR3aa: CASRGGLAGGLGLNEQFF
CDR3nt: TGTGCCAGCAGGGGAGGACTAGCGGGAGGATTAGGGTTAAATGAGCAGTTCTTC

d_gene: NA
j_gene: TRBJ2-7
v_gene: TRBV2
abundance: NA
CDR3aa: CTFSFLKGMGSSYEQYF
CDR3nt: TGTACCTTCAGTTTCCTCAAAGGGATGGGGAGCTCCTACGAGCAGTACTTC

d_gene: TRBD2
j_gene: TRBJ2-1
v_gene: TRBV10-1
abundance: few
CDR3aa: CATAPGLVGNEQFF
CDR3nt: TGCGCCACCGCGCCGGGACTAGTTGGGAATGAGCAGTTCTTC

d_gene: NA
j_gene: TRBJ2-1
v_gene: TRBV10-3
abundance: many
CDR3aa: CAISPGTGHNEQFF
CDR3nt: TGTGCCATCTCACCCGGGACTGGACACAATGAGCAGTTCTTC

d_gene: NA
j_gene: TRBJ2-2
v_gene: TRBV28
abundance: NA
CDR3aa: CASSSSGTPNTGELFF
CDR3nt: TGTGCCAGCAGTTCTTCTGGGACCCCGAACACCGGGGAGCTGTTTTTT

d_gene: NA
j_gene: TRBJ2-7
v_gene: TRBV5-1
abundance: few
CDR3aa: CASSSRTGSYGRAGKSYEQYF
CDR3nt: TGCGCCAGCAGCTCGAGGACAGGTTCCTACGGGAGGGCCGGTAAATCCTACGAGCAGTACTTC

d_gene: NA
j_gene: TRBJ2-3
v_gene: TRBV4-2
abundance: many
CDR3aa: CASSQEGSTDTQYF
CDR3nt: TGTGCCAGCAGCCAAGAGGGGAGCACAGATACGCAGTATTTT